This T cell receptor beta chain was sequenced during a study of T-cell reconstitution after alpha-beta-depleted transplantation in children. The library targeted TCRbeta and was prepared with unique molecular identifiers. One entry per CDR3 protein, called by TCRdb with MiXCR from the PCR reads. Of fewer than 750,000 distinct CDR3 sequences in the sample, over 25% were seen once. V lost 2 bases, J lost 0 bases, and 2 bases stayed unmatched. Germline V gene sequence: CDR1 SGHRS, CDR2 YFSETQ. CDR3 length: 15 residues. Whole-study findings and limits: TCRbeta diversity was high at day 60 in some patients (a result of surviving recipient T cells and thymic progenitors). After transplant, at about two months, alpha-beta T cells were reportedly derived from several hundred expanded graft clones.

This clonotype was seen many times. Its specificity is not known. The sequenced sample was PBMCs, obtained before TCRalphabeta/CD19-depleted stem cell transplant. The receptor's source is a boy in the first two years of life with Wiskott-Aldrich syndrome, due to receive a stem cell transplant. V gene TRBV5-1 combines with J gene TRBJ2-3, with TRBD2 matching 8 bases. CDR3 in DNA: TGCGCCAGCAGCTTAGCGGGAGTGAGCACAGATACGCAGTATTTT. Translating gives CASSLAGVSTDTQYF.